The present T cell receptor (beta chain) was sequenced within a study of technical replicates of blood from several donors. The germline CDR1 and CDR2 sequences are ENHRY and SYGVKD. Deletions cut 9 bases from V and 0 bases from J, with 11 bases between. This CDR3 has 13 residues. Sequencing was performed with immunoSEQ multiplex PCR; in TCRdb, only in-frame clones are kept and a portion is missing. The table has roughly 92,000 clones, approximately 95% seen once. Material for sequencing was T cells isolated from PBMCs. The chain employs TRBV10-3 and TRBJ1-1, with a tentative D call TRBD1 (6 bases). This receptor was identified in a human donor in good health. The CDR3 loop is CAITGHMNTEAFF. CDR3 in DNA: TGTGCCATAACGGGACACATGAACACTGAAGCTTTCTTT.